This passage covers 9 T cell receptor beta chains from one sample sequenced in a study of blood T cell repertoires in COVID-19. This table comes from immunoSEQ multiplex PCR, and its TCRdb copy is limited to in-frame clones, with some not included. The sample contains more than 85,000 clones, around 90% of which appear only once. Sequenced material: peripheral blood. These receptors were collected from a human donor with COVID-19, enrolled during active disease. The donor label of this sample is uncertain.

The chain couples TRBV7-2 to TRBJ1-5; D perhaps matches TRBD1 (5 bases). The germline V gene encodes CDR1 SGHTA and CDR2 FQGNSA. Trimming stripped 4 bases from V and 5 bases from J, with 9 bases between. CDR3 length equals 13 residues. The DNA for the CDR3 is TGTGCCAGCAGCTGGGGGAGGGATCAGCCCCAGCATTTT. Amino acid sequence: CASSWGRDQPQHF. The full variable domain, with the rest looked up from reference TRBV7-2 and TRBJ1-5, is GAGVSQSPSNKVTEKGKDVELRCDPISGHTALYWYRQSLGQGLEFLIYFQGNSAPDKSGLPSDRFSAERTGGSVSTLTIQRTQQEDSAVYLCASSWGRDQPQHFGDGTRLSIL.

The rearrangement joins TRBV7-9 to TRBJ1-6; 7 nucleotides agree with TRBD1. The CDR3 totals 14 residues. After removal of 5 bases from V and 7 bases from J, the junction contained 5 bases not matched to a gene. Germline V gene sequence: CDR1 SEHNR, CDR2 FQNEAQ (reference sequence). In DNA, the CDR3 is TGTGCCAGCAGCCGACAGGGCAGCAATTCACCCCTCCACTTT. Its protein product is CASSRQGSNSPLHF.

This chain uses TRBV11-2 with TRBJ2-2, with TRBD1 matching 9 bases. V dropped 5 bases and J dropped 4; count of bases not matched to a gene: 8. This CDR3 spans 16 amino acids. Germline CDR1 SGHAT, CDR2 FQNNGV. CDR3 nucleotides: TGTGCCAGCAGCGCGGGACAGGGAGGCAGCACCGGGGAGCTGTTTTTT. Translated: CASSAGQGGSTGELFF. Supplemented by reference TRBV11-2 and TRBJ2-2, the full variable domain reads EAGVAQSPRYKIIEKRQSVAFWCNPISGHATLYWYQQILGQGPKLLIQFQNNGVVDDSQLPKDRFSAERLKGVDSTLKIQPAKLEDSAVYLCASSAGQGGSTGELFFGEGSRLTVL.

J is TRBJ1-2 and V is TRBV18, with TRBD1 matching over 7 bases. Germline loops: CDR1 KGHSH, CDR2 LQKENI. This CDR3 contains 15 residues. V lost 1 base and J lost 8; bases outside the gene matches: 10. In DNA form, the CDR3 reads TGTGCCAGCTCACCACAGACAGGGCCGTCCTCAGGCTACACCTTC. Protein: CASSPQTGPSSGYTF.

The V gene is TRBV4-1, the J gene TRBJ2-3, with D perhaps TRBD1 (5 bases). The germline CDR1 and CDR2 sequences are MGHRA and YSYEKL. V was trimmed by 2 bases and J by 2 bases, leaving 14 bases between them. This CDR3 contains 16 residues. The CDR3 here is CASSQQGVSLTDTQYF. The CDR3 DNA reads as TGCGCCAGCAGCCAACAGGGTGTCTCGCTCACAGATACGCAGTATTTT.

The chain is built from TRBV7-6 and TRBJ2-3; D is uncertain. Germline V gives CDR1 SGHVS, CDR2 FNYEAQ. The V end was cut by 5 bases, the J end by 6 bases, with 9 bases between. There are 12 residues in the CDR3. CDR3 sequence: CASSPGRDTQYF. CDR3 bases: TGTGCCAGCAGCCCAGGCCGCGATACGCAGTATTTT.

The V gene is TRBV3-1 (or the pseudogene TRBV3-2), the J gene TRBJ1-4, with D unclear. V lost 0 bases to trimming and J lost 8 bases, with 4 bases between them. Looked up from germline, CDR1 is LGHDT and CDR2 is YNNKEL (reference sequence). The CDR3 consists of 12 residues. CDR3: CASSQEQEKLFF. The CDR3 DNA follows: TGTGCCAGCAGCCAAGAACAGGAAAAACTGTTTTTT.

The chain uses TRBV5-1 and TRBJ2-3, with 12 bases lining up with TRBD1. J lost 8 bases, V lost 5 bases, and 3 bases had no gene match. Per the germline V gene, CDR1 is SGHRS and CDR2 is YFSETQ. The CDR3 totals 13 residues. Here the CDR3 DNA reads TGCGCCAGCAGGGGACAGGGGGCAAGTACGCAGTATTTT. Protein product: CASRGQGASTQYF.

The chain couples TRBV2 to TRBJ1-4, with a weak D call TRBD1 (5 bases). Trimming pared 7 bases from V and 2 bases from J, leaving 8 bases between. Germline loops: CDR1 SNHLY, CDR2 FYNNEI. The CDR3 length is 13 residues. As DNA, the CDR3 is TGTGCCAGCATTCGGGGGACTAATGAAAAACTGTTTTTT. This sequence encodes CASIRGTNEKLFF.